The 16 T cell receptor beta chains reported below all come from one sample, sequenced in a study of shared clonotypes between healthy human individuals. Produced via immunoSEQ multiplex PCR; TCRdb's table is partial and in-frame only. The top ten clones hold about 12% of a sample with hundreds of thousands of clones, about four fifths of them seen once. Sequenced input: PBMCs. These receptors came from a woman in her forties in good health. Some clones in this sample may be carry-over from other donors' samples.

The chain joins TRBV28 to TRBJ2-7; no clear D. Germline V gene lookup returns CDR1 MDHEN and CDR2 SYDVKM. With 7 bases removed from V and 6 bases from J, the gap between germline ends came to 22 bases. CDR3 size: 15 residues. The CDR3 region has the DNA TGTGCCAGCACAACAAGCGACCCTGGGCCCGGCGAGCAGTACTTC. It specifies CASTTSDPGPGEQYF.

The rearrangement uses TRBV10-3 and TRBJ2-7; 11 nucleotides match TRBD2. Germline assignment: CDR1 ENHRY and CDR2 SYGVKD. This CDR3 region has 15 residues. J lost 6 bases, V lost 4 bases, and 8 bases had no gene match. As DNA, the CDR3 is TGTGCCATCAGTGGAAGACTAGCGGGATCTACCGAGCAGTACTTC. It codes for CAISGRLAGSTEQYF.

This rearrangement joins TRBV5-1 to TRBJ2-4; D remains ambiguous. CDR3 length: 15 amino acids. CDR1 and CDR2 from the germline V gene are SGHRS and YFSETQ. Trimming cost V 4 bases and J 5 bases, with 16 bases left between them. CDR3 in amino acids: CASSTTLDPQNIQYF. The CDR3 DNA is TGCGCCAGCAGCACAACGCTGGACCCCCAAAACATTCAGTACTTC.

The chain carries TRBV7-2 and TRBJ2-7, with 10 bases fitting TRBD1. CDR1 is SGHTA, CDR2 FQGNSA, per germline. CDR3 length: 16 residues. The V segment lost 5 bases and the J segment 3 bases; nucleotides outside the gene matches: 10. CDR3: CASSPRGGTGVYEQYF. The CDR3 region has the DNA TGTGCCAGCAGCCCAAGGGGAGGGACAGGGGTCTACGAGCAGTACTTC.

The chain uses TRBV27 and TRBJ2-7; 10 bases line up with TRBD1. With 5 bases clipped from V and 2 bases from J, the junction kept 6 bases outside the gene matches. This CDR3 region has 15 residues. Germline lookup yields CDR1 MNHEY and CDR2 SMNVEV (reference sequence). CDR3 DNA sequence: TGTGCCAGCAGTAAGTGGACAGGGGGGACCTACGAGCAGTACTTC. Translating gives CASSKWTGGTYEQYF.

This chain links TRBV15 with TRBJ2-1; perhaps D is TRBD1 or TRBD2 (6 bases each). Germline V gives CDR1 LNHNV, CDR2 YYDKDF (reference sequence). V was pared by 4 bases and J by 2 bases, with 15 bases between. The CDR3 loop spans 16 amino acids. The CDR3 coding sequence is TGTGCCACCAGCACCCTGGAGAGGGGGGCCTACAATGAGCAGTTCTTC. It codes for CATSTLERGAYNEQFF.

This chain joins TRBV28 and TRBJ1-5, with a possible D match to TRBD1 (6 bases). CDR1 MDHEN and CDR2 SYDVKM come from the germline V gene. V lost 9 bases, J lost 6 bases, and 12 bases lay in between. The CDR3 length is 12 residues. CDR3: CASQRGVQPQHF. The CDR3, as DNA: TGTGCCAGTCAAAGGGGGGTTCAGCCCCAGCATTTT.

This rearrangement joins TRBV30 to TRBJ1-1; possibly TRBD1 for D (6 bases). Per the germline V gene, CDR1 is GTSNPN and CDR2 is SVGIG (reference sequence). The CDR3 runs to 14 residues. V shed 0 bases and J shed 5 bases, with 13 bases lying between them. The DNA for the CDR3 is TGTGCCTGGAGTGTACAGGGTTTGGTGACTGAAGCTTTCTTT. As protein: CAWSVQGLVTEAFF.

This chain joins TRBV11-3 and TRBJ2-5, with TRBD2 matching over 10 bases. This CDR3 is 16 amino acids long. Germline V gene sequence: CDR1 SGHNT, CDR2 YENEEA. Losses at the gene ends were 1 base for V and 5 bases for J; bases not matched to a gene: 7. The CDR3 reads CASSLGSLAGVETQYF. For the CDR3, the DNA is TGTGCCAGCAGCTTAGGTTCCCTAGCGGGAGTTGAGACCCAGTACTTC.

The chain couples TRBV15 to TRBJ2-7, with no clear D. There are 12 residues in the CDR3. Germline V lookup: CDR1 LNHNV, CDR2 YYDKDF (reference sequence). V lost 0 bases to trimming and J lost 6 bases, with 6 bases between them. The CDR3 sequence: CATSRDQLEQYF. The CDR3 DNA sequence: TGTGCCACCAGCAGAGACCAGCTCGAGCAGTACTTC.

The chain carries TRBV7-2 and TRBJ2-2, with D possibly matching TRBD2 (5 bases). CDR3 length: 14 residues. Between the trimmed V and J ends, which lost 6 bases and 0 bases, there was a span of 8 bases. Germline V gene lookup returns CDR1 SGHTA and CDR2 FQGNSA. The CDR3 protein is CASRDSTNTGELFF. CDR3 sequence (DNA): TGTGCCAGCAGGGACTCGACGAACACCGGGGAGCTGTTTTTT.

This chain links TRBV4-3 with TRBJ1-6, with D tentatively TRBD1 (5 bases). This CDR3 is built from 16 residues. Germline V gives CDR1 LGHNA, CDR2 YSLEER. Trimming removed 2 bases from V and 7 bases from J, with 15 bases in between. CDR3 region: CASSQYQGRVNSPLHF. The CDR3 region has the DNA TGCGCCAGCAGCCAATATCAGGGCAGGGTAAATTCACCCCTCCACTTT.

The table lists this clone with many counts. V usage is TRBV2 and J usage is TRBJ2-1; a weak D match, TRBD1 (5 bases). The CDR3 covers 12 residues. V gave up 7 bases and J gave up 9 bases, with 13 bases separating them. From germline, CDR1 is SNHLY and CDR2 FYNNEI. The CDR3 bases are TGTGCCAGCACCTCCTGGGGCACTGAGCAGTTCTTC. This gives the protein CASTSWGTEQFF.

The gene calls are TRBV15 and TRBJ2-1, with D possibly being TRBD1 or TRBD2 (5 bases each). V lost 8 bases, J lost 6 bases, and 8 bases lay in between. CDR1 LNHNV and CDR2 YYDKDF come from the germline V gene (reference sequence). This CDR3 has 11 amino acids. The CDR3 loop reads CATGGSNEQFF. The DNA of the CDR3 is TGTGCCACCGGGGGTAGCAATGAGCAGTTCTTC.

This chain connects TRBV28 to TRBJ2-1; 10 nucleotides align to TRBD1. The ends lost 2 bases at V and 7 bases at J; junction bases unmatched: 5. The germline V gene has CDR1 MDHEN and CDR2 SYDVKM. CDR3 size: 15 residues. The CDR3 DNA reads TGTGCCAGCAGTTTAAGGACAGGGGGAATGAATGAGCAGTTCTTC. It encodes CASSLRTGGMNEQFF.

This chain connects TRBV7-9 to TRBJ1-2; 10 bases align to TRBD1. This CDR3 has 12 residues. J lost 8 bases, V lost 8 bases, and 5 bases had no gene match. Germline loops: CDR1 SEHNR, CDR2 FQNEAQ (reference sequence). CDR3 sequence: CASGGQGRGYTF. In DNA, the CDR3 is TGTGCCAGCGGGGGACAGGGGCGGGGCTACACCTTC.